This is a list of T cell receptor beta chains from one sample in a study of CD4 T cells in relation to SARS-CoV-2 and coronaviruses. The repertoire was sequenced with immunoSEQ multiplex PCR; TCRdb's copy has only in-frame clones and lacks some. This table holds 35,000 to 40,000 clones, approximately 87% found once. Sequenced input: memory CD4+ T cells from PBMCs. These receptors were taken from an adult with COVID-19. The CDR3 runs from the conserved cysteine through the conserved F or W. Fields, in order: V gene, D gene, clone size, J gene, CDR3 protein, CDR3 DNA. The D gene is left open where the match is weak. Only part of the rows carry a size: once, few, many, or a class if the clone is expanded.

V gene: TRBV7-9
D gene: -
clone size: few
J gene: TRBJ1-1
CDR3 protein: CASSLAQGNTEAFF
CDR3 DNA: TGTGCCAGCAGCTTAGCTCAGGGGAACACTGAAGCTTTCTTT

V gene: TRBV2
D gene: TRBD2
clone size: -
J gene: TRBJ2-5
CDR3 protein: CASSSIGGAGETQYF
CDR3 DNA: TGTGCCAGCAGTAGTATCGGGGGGGCTGGGGAGACCCAGTACTTC

V gene: TRBV12-3/TRBV12-4
D gene: -
clone size: -
J gene: TRBJ2-7
CDR3 protein: CASSLRGLDEQYF
CDR3 DNA: TGTGCCAGCAGTTTAAGGGGGTTAGACGAGCAGTACTTC

V gene: TRBV6-5
D gene: -
clone size: -
J gene: TRBJ1-6
CDR3 protein: CASSYSLAGPPLHF
CDR3 DNA: TGTGCCAGCAGTTACTCCCTGGCGGGTCCACCCCTCCACTTT

V gene: TRBV6-5
D gene: -
clone size: -
J gene: TRBJ1-3
CDR3 protein: CASSYYGLGNTIYF
CDR3 DNA: TGTGCCAGCAGTTACTATGGACTTGGAAACACCATATATTTT

V gene: TRBV23-1
D gene: -
clone size: once
J gene: TRBJ1-4
CDR3 protein: CASSRSRPNEKLFF
CDR3 DNA: TGCGCCAGCAGTCGGTCCAGACCTAATGAAAAACTGTTTTTT

V gene: TRBV11-3
D gene: -
clone size: -
J gene: TRBJ1-1
CDR3 protein: CASSSGRSEAFF
CDR3 DNA: TGTGCCAGCAGCTCCGGCCGGTCTGAAGCTTTCTTT

V gene: TRBV7-9
D gene: TRBD1
clone size: -
J gene: TRBJ2-1
CDR3 protein: CASSFLQGAGGNEQFF
CDR3 DNA: TGTGCCAGCAGCTTCCTTCAGGGGGCTGGTGGCAATGAGCAGTTCTTC

V gene: TRBV30
D gene: -
clone size: -
J gene: TRBJ1-5
CDR3 protein: CAWSVLVRENQPQHF
CDR3 DNA: TGTGCCTGGAGTGTATTAGTCAGGGAAAATCAGCCCCAGCATTTT

V gene: TRBV12-3/TRBV12-4
D gene: -
clone size: -
J gene: TRBJ2-2
CDR3 protein: CASSFEGFGELFF
CDR3 DNA: TGTGCCAGCAGTTTCGAAGGATTCGGGGAGCTGTTTTTT

V gene: TRBV18
D gene: TRBD1
clone size: -
J gene: TRBJ2-7
CDR3 protein: CASSLSRDRSEQYF
CDR3 DNA: TGTGCCAGCTCACTAAGCCGGGACAGGAGCGAGCAGTACTTC

V gene: TRBV6-5
D gene: -
clone size: -
J gene: TRBJ2-4
CDR3 protein: CASSTAASKNIQYF
CDR3 DNA: TGTGCCAGCAGTACAGCGGCTTCCAAAAACATTCAGTACTTC

V gene: TRBV11-3
D gene: -
clone size: -
J gene: TRBJ2-1
CDR3 protein: CASSLEGAGGYNEQFF
CDR3 DNA: TGTGCCAGCAGCTTAGAAGGGGCCGGTGGCTACAATGAGCAGTTCTTC

V gene: TRBV2
D gene: -
clone size: -
J gene: TRBJ1-6
CDR3 protein: CASSEENTHSPLHF
CDR3 DNA: TGTGCCAGCAGTGAAGAAAATACCCATTCACCCCTCCACTTT

V gene: TRBV19
D gene: -
clone size: few
J gene: TRBJ1-5
CDR3 protein: CASSLEVGRDQPQHF
CDR3 DNA: TGTGCCAGTAGCCTCGAGGTGGGTCGGGATCAGCCCCAGCATTTT

V gene: TRBV29-1
D gene: TRBD1
clone size: -
J gene: TRBJ1-2
CDR3 protein: CSVPPGQGAEGLSYGYTF
CDR3 DNA: TGCAGCGTACCCCCGGGACAGGGGGCCGAGGGGCTTTCCTATGGCTACACCTTC

V gene: TRBV11-2
D gene: TRBD1
clone size: -
J gene: TRBJ2-6
CDR3 protein: CASRRPGQGSSGANVLTF
CDR3 DNA: TGTGCCAGCAGACGACCGGGACAGGGGAGTTCTGGGGCCAACGTCCTGACTTTC

V gene: TRBV6-2/TRBV6-3
D gene: TRBD2
clone size: -
J gene: TRBJ2-5
CDR3 protein: CASSPLAPETQYF
CDR3 DNA: TGTGCCAGCAGTCCACTAGCGCCTGAGACCCAGTACTTC

V gene: TRBV6-5
D gene: -
clone size: -
J gene: TRBJ2-2
CDR3 protein: CASSYFAVGGELFF
CDR3 DNA: TGTGCCAGCAGTTACTTTGCAGTAGGCGGGGAGCTGTTTTTT

V gene: TRBV14
D gene: TRBD2
clone size: -
J gene: TRBJ2-7
CDR3 protein: CASSLSGLSYEQYF
CDR3 DNA: TGTGCCAGCAGCCTTTCGGGACTATCCTACGAGCAGTACTTC

V gene: TRBV7-9
D gene: TRBD2
clone size: -
J gene: TRBJ2-5
CDR3 protein: CASSSVLAGAETQYF
CDR3 DNA: TGTGCCAGCAGCTCGGTCCTAGCGGGGGCGGAGACCCAGTACTTC

V gene: TRBV19
D gene: TRBD1
clone size: -
J gene: TRBJ2-7
CDR3 protein: CASSNGQGLLYEQYF
CDR3 DNA: TGTGCCAGTAGTAACGGACAGGGACTCCTATACGAGCAGTACTTC

V gene: TRBV7-3
D gene: -
clone size: -
J gene: TRBJ2-5
CDR3 protein: CASSLNLAPQETQYF
CDR3 DNA: TGTGCCAGCAGCTTAAATCTAGCGCCCCAAGAGACCCAGTACTTC

V gene: TRBV10-2
D gene: -
clone size: -
J gene: TRBJ1-6
CDR3 protein: CASSLQGNQSPLHF
CDR3 DNA: TGCGCCAGCAGTCTCCAAGGGAATCAGTCACCCCTCCACTTT

V gene: TRBV10-3
D gene: -
clone size: -
J gene: TRBJ1-1
CDR3 protein: CAISLSGEGAEAFF
CDR3 DNA: TGTGCCATCTCCTTGTCGGGGGAGGGGGCTGAAGCTTTCTTT

V gene: TRBV18
D gene: TRBD1
clone size: -
J gene: TRBJ1-1
CDR3 protein: CASSPPRGTGSMNTEAFF
CDR3 DNA: TGTGCCAGCTCACCACCACGGGGGACAGGGAGTATGAACACTGAAGCTTTCTTT